A single sample gave rise to the 21 T cell receptor beta chains below, sequenced in a study of blood T cell repertoires in COVID-19. The assay was immunoSEQ multiplex PCR, and TCRdb's table has in-frame clones only and misses some. The sample has about 160,000 clones, roughly 88% seen once. The sample consisted of peripheral blood. All receptors come from a man between 18 and 35 years old with acute or convalescent COVID-19.

This clone was observed a few times. This rearrangement joins TRBV19 to TRBJ2-1; TRBD2 agrees at 7 bases. This CDR3 region has 16 residues. Per the germline V gene, CDR1 is LNHDA and CDR2 is SQIVND (reference sequence). The trim removed 8 bases at V and 3 bases at J, leaving 13 bases unmatched. This CDR3 is CASPNVASGFYNEQFF. The CDR3 DNA reads as TGTGCCAGTCCCAATGTGGCTAGCGGTTTCTACAATGAGCAGTTCTTC.

This clone has just one count. V usage is TRBV5-5 and J usage is TRBJ1-3, with a tentative D call TRBD1 (5 bases). The ends were cut back, 1 base at V and 6 bases at J, with 20 bases in the middle. Germline-derived CDR1 and CDR2 are SGHKS and YYEKEE (reference sequence). This CDR3 region has 17 residues. CDR3 in amino acids: CASSLSPGLGEKNTIYF. The DNA for the CDR3 is TGTGCCAGCAGCTTGTCCCCAGGGCTCGGTGAAAAAAACACCATATATTTT.

The chain couples TRBV27 to TRBJ2-7; D might be TRBD2 (6 bases). V was pared by 1 base and J by 3 bases, with 10 bases between. The V gene's germline CDR1 is MNHEY and CDR2 SMNVEV (reference sequence). The CDR3 extends over 14 amino acids. CDR3 in DNA: TGTGCCAGCAGTTTATACGGCGGGAACTACGAGCAGTACTTC. Its protein is CASSLYGGNYEQYF.

This sequence joins TRBV7-8 and TRBJ1-1, with D hard to call. V was clipped by 1 base and J by 7 bases, with 16 bases between them. The CDR3 runs to 15 residues. Germline V gives CDR1 SGHVS, CDR2 FQNEAQ. CDR3 amino acids: CASSLVGWGGIEAFF. CDR3 in DNA: TGTGCCAGCAGCTTAGTTGGGTGGGGAGGAATTGAAGCTTTCTTT.

The CDR3 here is CATSSGDSYEQYF. DNA of the CDR3: TGTGCCACCAGTTCAGGGGACTCCTACGAGCAGTACTTC. V gene TRBV24-1 combines with J gene TRBJ2-7; D possibly corresponds to TRBD1 (6 bases). The germline CDR1 and CDR2 sequences are KGHDR and SFDVKD. The CDR3 has 13 amino acids. The V and J ends lost 6 bases and 0 bases respectively, with 8 bases between them.

The J gene is TRBJ2-3, the V gene TRBV11-2; D may be TRBD1 (6 bases). This CDR3 comprises 17 residues. Trimming removed 1 base from V and 5 bases from J, with 19 bases in between. Germline CDR1 SGHAT, CDR2 FQNNGV. The CDR3 protein is CASSLGPMRGNGDTQYF. The CDR3 nucleotides are TGTGCCAGCAGCTTAGGCCCCATGAGGGGGAATGGAGATACGCAGTATTTT.

The chain carries TRBV2 and TRBJ2-7; the match to TRBD1 covers 9 bases. The CDR3 has 15 residues. V was clipped by 6 bases and J by 5 bases; unmatched bases: 11. The germline V gene encodes CDR1 SNHLY and CDR2 FYNNEI. CDR3 sequence: CASRGRDRAGHEQYF. Written as DNA, the CDR3 is TGTGCCAGCAGAGGTCGGGACAGGGCTGGCCACGAGCAGTACTTC.

This clone has a single count. The gene calls are TRBV29-1 and TRBJ1-1; perhaps TRBD1 as D (5 bases). The CDR3 has 13 residues. Germline-derived CDR1 and CDR2 are SQVTM and ANQGSEA. Trimming took off 3 bases at V and 3 bases at J, with 11 bases between the two ends. The CDR3 bases are TGCAGCGTTGAGGGGCAGGGTGACACTGAAGCTTTCTTT. Amino acids: CSVEGQGDTEAFF.

In nucleotides, the CDR3 is TGTGCCAGCAGCCGCGGGACAGGGGTGGACACTGAAGCTTTCTTT. Amino acid sequence: CASSRGTGVDTEAFF. The chain recombines TRBV5-6 with TRBJ1-1, with 10 bases aligning to TRBD1. Germline V gene lookup returns CDR1 SGHDT and CDR2 YYEEEE. J lost 3 bases, V lost 4 bases, and 6 bases had no gene match. This CDR3 is 15 amino acids long.

The V gene is TRBV27, the J gene TRBJ2-1, with D possibly TRBD1 on 6 matching bases. Trimming shortened V by 6 bases and J by 8 bases, and 17 bases separated the two germline ends. In germline, CDR1 is MNHEY, CDR2 SMNVEV (reference sequence). The CDR3 is made up of 14 amino acids. The CDR3 loop is CASSSPGRGDEQFF. DNA of the CDR3: TGTGCCAGCAGCTCCCCGGGCAGGGGTGATGAGCAGTTCTTC.

Notes on this clone: Different DNA sequences within this sample yield the same CDR3. The chain uses TRBV6-5 and TRBJ1-6, with D perhaps TRBD1 (6 bases). The CDR3 has 13 amino acids. Deletions cut 1 base from V and 9 bases from J, with 7 bases between. Germline CDR1 MNHEY, CDR2 SVGAGI. The CDR3 region is CASSYLQGSPLHF. CDR3 sequence (DNA): TGTGCCAGCAGTTACTTACAGGGTTCACCCCTCCACTTT.

J is TRBJ2-5 and V is TRBV19; 7 positions match TRBD1. The V gene end was trimmed by 10 bases and the J gene end by 4 bases; junction bases not matched to a gene: 9. Germline CDR1 LNHDA, CDR2 SQIVND (reference sequence). The CDR3 sequence is 13 residues long. The DNA of the CDR3 is TGTGCCACTACTAAGGGGGCAAGAGAGACCCAGTACTTC. Protein product: CATTKGARETQYF.

The chain joins TRBV3-1 (or the pseudogene TRBV3-2) to TRBJ1-1; weak D call: TRBD1 (6 bases). Trimming pared 7 bases from V and 3 bases from J, leaving 12 bases between. Germline V lookup: CDR1 LGHDT, CDR2 YNNKEL (reference sequence). The CDR3 spans 13 residues. In DNA form, the CDR3 reads TGTGCCAGCAACCTCGAGGGGGACACTGAAGCTTTCTTT. Translation: CASNLEGDTEAFF.

The rearrangement links TRBV10-1 to TRBJ2-1; TRBD2 agrees at 10 bases. CDR1 WNHNN and CDR2 SYGVQD come from the germline V gene (reference sequence). Unmatched junction bases numbered 3, after V lost 3 bases and J lost 4 bases. CDR3 length equals 15 residues. The CDR3 DNA follows: TGCGCCAGCAGTGATGGAGCGGGAGGGTACAATGAGCAGTTCTTC. Its protein is CASSDGAGGYNEQFF.

This rearrangement joins TRBV7-8 to TRBJ2-5; D is ambiguous. The CDR3 length is 12 residues. The V end was cut by 5 bases, the J end by 5 bases, with 9 bases between. CDR1 and CDR2 (germline): SGHVS, FQNEAQ. CDR3 in DNA: TGTGCCAGCAGCCGAACGAGGGAGACCCAGTACTTC. Translated, it gives CASSRTRETQYF.

This clone has more than one count but fewer than ten. The chain recombines TRBV30 with TRBJ2-7; 9 bases are shared with TRBD1. CDR3 size: 14 residues. The V gene end was trimmed by 3 bases and the J gene end by 2 bases; junction bases not matched to a gene: 5. The germline gives CDR1 GTSNPN, CDR2 SVGIG (reference sequence). The CDR3 loop is CAWRHGDRAYEQYF. In DNA form, the CDR3 reads TGTGCCTGGAGACATGGGGACAGGGCCTACGAGCAGTACTTC.

This clone was counted once. The chain has TRBV7-9 and TRBJ2-7; 7 bases are shared with TRBD1. Germline V gene data show CDR1 as SEHNR and CDR2 as FQNEAQ (reference sequence). The CDR3 sequence is 14 residues long. The V gene end was trimmed by 4 bases and the J gene end by 3 bases; junction bases not matched to a gene: 6. The CDR3 loop is CASSSGQYHYEQYF. CDR3 bases: TGTGCCAGCAGCTCGGGACAGTATCACTACGAGCAGTACTTC.

This chain connects TRBV5-1 to TRBJ2-7; 8 nucleotides match TRBD1. The CDR3 has 15 amino acids. Germline-derived CDR1 and CDR2 are SGHRS and YFSETQ. Trimming took 2 bases from V and 3 from J; bases not matched to a gene: 7. CDR3 sequence (DNA): TGCGCCAGCAGCTTTTCCGGGACAGGACGCTACGAGCAGTACTTC. It translates to CASSFSGTGRYEQYF. Based on the CDR3 plus reference TRBV5-1 and TRBJ2-7, the full variable domain is KAGVTQTPRYLIKTRGQQVTLSCSPISGHRSVSWYQQTPGQGLQFLFEYFSETQRNKGNFPGRFSGRQFSNSRSEMNVSTLELGDSALYLCASSFSGTGRYEQYFGPGTRLTVT.

J is TRBJ2-1 and V is TRBV7-9; TRBD1 might be the D (5 bases). V lost 1 base to trimming and J lost 7 bases, with 11 bases between them. In germline, CDR1 is SEHNR, CDR2 FQNEAQ (reference sequence). The CDR3 runs to 14 residues. CDR3 in amino acids: CASSLGGRENEQFF. The CDR3 bases are TGTGCCAGCAGCTTAGGGGGCAGGGAAAATGAGCAGTTCTTC.

The chain combines TRBV9 with TRBJ1-1; D gene uncertain. This CDR3 region has 13 residues. Germline V gene sequence: CDR1 SGDLS, CDR2 YYNGEE. Trimming left V 0 bases short and J 1 base short, with 4 bases between. This CDR3 reads CASSVDGNTEAFF. CDR3 DNA sequence: TGTGCCAGCAGCGTAGACGGGAACACTGAAGCTTTCTTT.

The V and J genes are TRBV27 and TRBJ1-1; 11 nucleotides match TRBD1. CDR1 is MNHEY and CDR2 is SMNVEV in the germline V gene (reference sequence). The CDR3 extends over 17 amino acids. V lost 5 bases to trimming and J lost 6 bases; unmatched junction nucleotides: 14. The CDR3 sequence: CASSGFGTGGLGAEAFF. The CDR3 DNA reads as TGTGCCAGCAGTGGTTTCGGGACAGGGGGGCTAGGGGCTGAAGCTTTCTTT.